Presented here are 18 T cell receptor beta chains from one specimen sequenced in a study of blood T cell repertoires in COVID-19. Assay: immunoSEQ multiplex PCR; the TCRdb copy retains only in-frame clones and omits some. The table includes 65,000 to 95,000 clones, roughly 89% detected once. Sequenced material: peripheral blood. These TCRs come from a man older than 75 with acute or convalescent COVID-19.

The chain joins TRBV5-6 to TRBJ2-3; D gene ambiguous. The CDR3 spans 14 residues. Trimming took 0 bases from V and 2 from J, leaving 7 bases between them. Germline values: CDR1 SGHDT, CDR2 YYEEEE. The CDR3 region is CASSLGRSTDTQYF. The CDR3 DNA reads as TGTGCCAGCAGCTTGGGGCGGTCCACAGATACGCAGTATTTT.

CDR3 loop: CASSLGLAVGEDTQYF. Here the CDR3 DNA reads TGTGCCAGCAGCTTAGGACTAGCGGTGGGGGAAGATACGCAGTATTTT. The gene calls are TRBV7-8 and TRBJ2-3, with TRBD2 identical over 9 bases. CDR3 length equals 16 residues. Germline V lookup: CDR1 SGHVS, CDR2 FQNEAQ. V gave up 1 base and J gave up 5 bases; unmatched junction bases: 7.

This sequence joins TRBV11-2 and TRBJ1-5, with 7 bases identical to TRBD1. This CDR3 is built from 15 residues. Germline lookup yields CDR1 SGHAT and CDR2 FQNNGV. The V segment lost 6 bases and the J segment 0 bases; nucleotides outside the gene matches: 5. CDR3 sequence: CASSPDRYSNQPQHF. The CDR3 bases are TGTGCCAGCAGTCCGGACAGGTATAGCAATCAGCCCCAGCATTTT.

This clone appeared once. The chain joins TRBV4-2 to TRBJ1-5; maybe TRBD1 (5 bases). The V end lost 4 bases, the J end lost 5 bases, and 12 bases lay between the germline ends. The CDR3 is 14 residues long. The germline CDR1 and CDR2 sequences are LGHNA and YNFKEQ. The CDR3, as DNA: TGTGCCAGCAGCCCCTGGGGGGGAGATCAGCCCCAGCATTTT. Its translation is CASSPWGGDQPQHF.

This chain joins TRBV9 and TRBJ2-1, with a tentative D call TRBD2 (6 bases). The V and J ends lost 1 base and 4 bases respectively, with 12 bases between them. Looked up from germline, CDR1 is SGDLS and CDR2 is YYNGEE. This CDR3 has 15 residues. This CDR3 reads CASSVRGRDYNEQFF. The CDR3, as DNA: TGTGCCAGCAGCGTAAGAGGGCGGGATTACAATGAGCAGTTCTTC.

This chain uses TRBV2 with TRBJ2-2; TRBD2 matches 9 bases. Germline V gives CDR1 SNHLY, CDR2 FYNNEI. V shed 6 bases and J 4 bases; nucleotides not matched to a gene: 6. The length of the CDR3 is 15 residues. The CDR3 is CASSPTSGFTGELFF. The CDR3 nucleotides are TGTGCCAGCAGCCCGACTAGCGGCTTCACCGGGGAGCTGTTTTTT.

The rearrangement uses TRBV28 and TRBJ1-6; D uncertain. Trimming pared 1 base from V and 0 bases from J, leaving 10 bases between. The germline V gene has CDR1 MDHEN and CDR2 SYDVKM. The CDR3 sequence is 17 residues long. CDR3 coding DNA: TGTGCCAGCAGTTTATACGGAGGAAGCTCCTATAATTCACCCCTCCACTTT. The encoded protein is CASSLYGGSSYNSPLHF.

The CDR3 DNA follows: TGTGCCAGCAGTGAGACAGGGAACACTGAAGCTTTCTTT. It yields the protein CASSETGNTEAFF. This chain links TRBV6-1 with TRBJ1-1, with D perhaps matching TRBD1 (6 bases). Germline-derived CDR1 and CDR2 are MNHNS and SASEGT. This CDR3 has 13 residues. V gave up 3 bases and J gave up 1 base, with 6 bases separating them.

CDR3 amino acids: CASSLEGGGYGYTF. The CDR3, as DNA: TGTGCCAGCAGCTTAGAAGGGGGCGGCTATGGCTACACCTTC. The genes are TRBV7-9 and TRBJ1-2, with 7 bases identical to TRBD1. From germline, CDR1 is SEHNR and CDR2 FQNEAQ (reference sequence). V was clipped by 1 base and J by 4 bases; unmatched bases: 3. The CDR3 length is 14 residues. Full variable domain (outside the CDR3, taken from reference TRBV7-9 and TRBJ1-2): DTGVSQNPRHKITKRGQNVTFRCDPISEHNRLYWYRQTLGQGPEFLTYFQNEAQLEKSRLLSDRFSAERPKGSFSTLEIQRTEQGDSAMYLCASSLEGGGYGYTFGSGTRLTVV.

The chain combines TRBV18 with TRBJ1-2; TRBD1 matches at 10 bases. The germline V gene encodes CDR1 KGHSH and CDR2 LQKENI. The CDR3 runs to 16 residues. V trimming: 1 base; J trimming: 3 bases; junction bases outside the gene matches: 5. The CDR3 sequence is CASSPLGTGDHYGYTF. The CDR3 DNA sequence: TGTGCCAGCTCACCACTCGGGACAGGGGATCACTATGGCTACACCTTC.

The CDR3 coding sequence is TGTGCCACCAGTGATGACACCGGGACAGGGCGCTACAATGAGCAGTTCTTC. It specifies CATSDDTGTGRYNEQFF. V and J are TRBV24-1 and TRBJ2-1; 9 nucleotides agree with TRBD1. J gave up 3 bases and V 3 bases, and 8 bases lay outside the gene matches. Per germline, CDR1 KGHDR and CDR2 SFDVKD. The CDR3 sequence is 17 residues long.

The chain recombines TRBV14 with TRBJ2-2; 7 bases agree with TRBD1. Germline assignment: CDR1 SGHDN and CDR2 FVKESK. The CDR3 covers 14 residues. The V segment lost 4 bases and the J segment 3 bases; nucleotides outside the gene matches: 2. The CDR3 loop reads CASSPGQYTGELFF. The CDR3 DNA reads TGTGCCAGCAGCCCGGGACAGTACACCGGGGAGCTGTTTTTT.

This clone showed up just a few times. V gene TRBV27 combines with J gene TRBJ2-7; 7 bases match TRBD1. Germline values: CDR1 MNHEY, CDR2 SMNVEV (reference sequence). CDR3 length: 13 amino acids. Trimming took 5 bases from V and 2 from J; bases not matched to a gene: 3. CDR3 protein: CASSPGQAYEQYF. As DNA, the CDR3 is TGTGCCAGCAGTCCTGGACAGGCCTACGAGCAGTACTTC.

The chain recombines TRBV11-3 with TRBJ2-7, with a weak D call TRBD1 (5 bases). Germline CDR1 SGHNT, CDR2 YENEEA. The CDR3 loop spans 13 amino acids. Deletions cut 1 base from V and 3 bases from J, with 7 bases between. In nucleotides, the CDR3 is TGTGCCAGCAGCTTAGGGGGCCACTACGAGCAGTACTTC. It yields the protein CASSLGGHYEQYF.

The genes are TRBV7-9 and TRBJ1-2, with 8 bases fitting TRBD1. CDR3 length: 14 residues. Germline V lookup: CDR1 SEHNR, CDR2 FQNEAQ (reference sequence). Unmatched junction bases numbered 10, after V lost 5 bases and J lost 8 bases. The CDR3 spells CASSPQGVFEGYTF. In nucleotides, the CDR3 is TGTGCCAGCAGCCCACAGGGGGTTTTTGAAGGCTACACCTTC.

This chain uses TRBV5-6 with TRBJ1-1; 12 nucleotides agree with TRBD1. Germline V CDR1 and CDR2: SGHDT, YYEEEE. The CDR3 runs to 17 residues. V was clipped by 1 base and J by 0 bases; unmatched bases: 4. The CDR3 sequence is CASSLLGQGAMNTEAFF. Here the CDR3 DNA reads TGTGCCAGCAGCTTGTTGGGACAGGGGGCCATGAACACTGAAGCTTTCTTT.

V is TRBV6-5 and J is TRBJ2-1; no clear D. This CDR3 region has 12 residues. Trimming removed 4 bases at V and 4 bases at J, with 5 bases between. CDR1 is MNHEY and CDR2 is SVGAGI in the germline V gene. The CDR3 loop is CASSSPYNEQFF. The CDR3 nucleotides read TGTGCCAGCAGTTCCCCTTACAATGAGCAGTTCTTC.

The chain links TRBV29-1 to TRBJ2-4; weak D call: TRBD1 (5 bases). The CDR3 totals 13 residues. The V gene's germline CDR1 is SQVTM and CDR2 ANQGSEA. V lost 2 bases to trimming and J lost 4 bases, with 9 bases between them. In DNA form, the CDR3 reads TGCAGCGTTGAAATAAGGACAAAAAACATTCAGTACTTC. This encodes CSVEIRTKNIQYF. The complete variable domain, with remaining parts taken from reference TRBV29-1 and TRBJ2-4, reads SAVISQKPSRDICQRGTSLTIQCQVDSQVTMMFWYRQQPGQSLTLIATANQGSEATYESGFVIDKFPISRPNLTFSTLTVSNMSPEDSSIYLCSVEIRTKNIQYFGAGTRLSVL.